This T cell receptor beta chain was obtained from a study of T-cell memory formation after mild COVID-19. Study background: TCR clusters mostly belonged to single donors. Study-wide findings and caveats: The authors left the SARS-CoV-2 specificity of second-wave clones peaking on day 37 unconfirmed.

V lost 4 bases to trimming and J lost 9 bases, with 13 bases between them. Per the germline V gene, CDR1 is SQVTM and CDR2 is ANQGSEA. The CDR3 runs to 12 residues. This clonotype appeared a few times. Antigen: not known. 5'RACE with constant-segment primers built TCRalpha and TCRbeta cDNA libraries with UMIs. Using its own MiXCR run on the 5' RACE reads, TCRdb lists one record per CDR3 protein. The data contain some 190,000 distinct CDR3 sequences, approximately 16% of them singletons. The chain recombines TRBV29-1 with TRBJ2-1, with D uncertain. This TCR came from an adult woman who had mild COVID-19 (a few samples of this study predate the infection). Cell type and time point are not known. Sequenced material: PBMCs or a T cell subset sorted from them (not recorded which). The CDR3 reads CSVALVWGEQFF. The CDR3 DNA is TGCAGCGTTGCTCTAGTATGGGGTGAGCAGTTCTTC.